This T cell receptor beta chain was observed in a study of Ad26.COV2.S vaccination and SARS-CoV-2 variants. Treatment specified: around 19 received Ad26.COV2.S at low or high dose, single or two shots; 5 received placebo; per-sample allocation not given. Following the first vaccine or placebo injection, samples were taken on day 63. This CDR3 is built from 14 residues. Germline lookup yields CDR1 MNHEY and CDR2 SMNVEV (reference sequence). J gave up 3 bases and V 7 bases, and 9 bases lay outside the gene matches. The sample holds one count of this clone. The method was immunoSEQ multiplex PCR; TCRdb's version includes in-frame clones alone and lacks a portion of them. The sample gives about 400,000 clones, approximately 89% of which show up once; under 2% is in the top ten.

The starting material was peripheral blood, obtained in a trial of Ad26.COV2.S vaccine versus placebo. The genes are TRBV27 and TRBJ2-7, with 7 bases matching TRBD2. The receptor was derived from a person between 18 and 65 years old who received the Ad26.COV2.S COVID-19 vaccine or a placebo. CDR3 protein: CASKPWEGLYEQYF. CDR3 DNA sequence: TGTGCCAGCAAACCGTGGGAGGGCCTCTACGAGCAGTACTTC.